This TCR beta chain came from a study of shared clonotypes between healthy human individuals. With respect to this clone: Antigen: not known.

The repertoire was sequenced with immunoSEQ multiplex PCR; TCRdb's copy has only in-frame clones and lacks some. In the table there are around 2.3 million clones, approximately 94% of which are singletons. Study-wide results and limits: Only blood was sampled; tissue repertoires likely differ. Relative to clonotypes present in all four donors, those not shared had lower generation probabilities.

The ends were cut back, 10 bases at V and 1 base at J, with 10 bases in the middle. The CDR3 length is 12 residues. Germline V gene data show CDR1 as MGHDK and CDR2 as SYGVNS. The TCR sequence derives from a man aged 18 to 30 in good health. Material: naive CD4+ T cells sorted from blood. Subset denoted: CD45RA+ positively selected. The gene calls are TRBV25-1 and TRBJ1-1; D is unclear. In DNA form, the CDR3 reads TGTGCCACCAAGGTACAGAACACTGAAGCTTTCTTT. Translated, it gives CATKVQNTEAFF. Filled out from reference TRBV25-1 and TRBJ1-1, the complete variable domain reads EADIYQTPRYLVIGTGKKITLECSQTMGHDKMYWYQQDPGMELHLIHYSYGVNSTEKGDLSSESTVSRIRTEHFPLTLESARPSHTSQYLCATKVQNTEAFFGQGTRLTVV.